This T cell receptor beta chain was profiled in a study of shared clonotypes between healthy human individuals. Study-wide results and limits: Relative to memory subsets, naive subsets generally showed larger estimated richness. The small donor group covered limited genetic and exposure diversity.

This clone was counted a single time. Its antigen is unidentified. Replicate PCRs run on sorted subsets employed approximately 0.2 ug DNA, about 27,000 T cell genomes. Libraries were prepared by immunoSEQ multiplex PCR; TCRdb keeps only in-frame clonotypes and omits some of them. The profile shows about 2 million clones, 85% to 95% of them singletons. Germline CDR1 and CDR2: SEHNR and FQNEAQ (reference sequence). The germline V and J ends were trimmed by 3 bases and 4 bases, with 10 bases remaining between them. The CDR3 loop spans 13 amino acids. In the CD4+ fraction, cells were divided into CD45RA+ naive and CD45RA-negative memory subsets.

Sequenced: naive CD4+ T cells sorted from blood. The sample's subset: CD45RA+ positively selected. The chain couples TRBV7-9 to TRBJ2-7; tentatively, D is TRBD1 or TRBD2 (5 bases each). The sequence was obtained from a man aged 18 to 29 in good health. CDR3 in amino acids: CASSLYEGYEQYF. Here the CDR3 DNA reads TGTGCCAGCAGCTTGTATGAGGGGTACGAGCAGTACTTC.